The sequence of this T cell receptor beta chain was determined in a study of T cells in Graves' hyperthyroidism and ophthalmopathy (dated by TCRdb to about 2019). Regarding the study in general: Peripheral blood samples were taken at the time of initial diagnosis, prior to any treatment. TCR V-J signatures able to tell the groups apart were searched for in a discovery cohort of 90 to 100 patients, of whom more than 40 had Graves' ophthalmopathy and around 57 had stable Graves' hyperthyroidism. Prospective prediction of ophthalmopathy was tested in an independent validation cohort of fewer than 20 hyperthyroidism patients and 17 patients who later progressed to ophthalmopathy. The roughly 100 discovery patients were randomly divided into training and test sets at a 7:3 ratio. In addition, the study compared T-cell repertoires in thyroid tissue and in blood from six Graves' hyperthyroidism patients. After sampling, hyperthyroidism patients received methimazole starting at 30 mg daily, and ophthalmopathy patients received high-dose intravenous methylprednisolone. TCR Vbeta CDR3 sequencing of 135 peripheral blood samples (roughly 41 ophthalmopathy, about 75 hyperthyroidism and around 17 progressor patients) is reported in the paper.

Overall study outcomes, separate from this receptor: A 13 V-J signature model separated ophthalmopathy from stable hyperthyroidism, with roughly 88% sensitivity and about 81% specificity in cross-validation and 80%/75% in testing. Sample size was not statistically predetermined, and investigators were not blinded to group allocation. Most expanded thyroid clonotypes (frequency above 0.001) were also found in blood, which suggests that blood repertoires may mirror thyroid immune responses. In validation, the model predicted progression to ophthalmopathy with 65% to 71% sensitivity and around 72% specificity, a median of about 6 months before onset.

Stable Graves' hyperthyroidism was defined as the absence of progression to ophthalmopathy over 18 months of follow-up. Hyperthyroidism patients were newly diagnosed, with disease duration under 2 months, and aged 18 to 65 years. Patients with uncontrolled infections, other autoimmune diseases, pregnancy or lactation were excluded. Diagnoses relied on clinical symptoms, serum thyroxine and TRAb, thyroid ultrasound and orbital computed tomography. Ficoll-Paque density gradient centrifugation was used to isolate PBMCs from approximately 11 ml of fresh peripheral blood. Total RNA was extracted with Trizol reagent, and quality was checked on an Agilent 2100 Bioanalyzer. TCR beta CDR3 regions were amplified from RNA transcripts. A first-round RT-PCR of the TCR CDR3 used the HTBI primer set with the Qiagen OneStep RT-PCR kit. The libraries were constructed in a second round of multiplex PCR and then size-selected and purified. Paired-end sequencing of the libraries was performed with 100 bp reads on an Illumina HiSeq2000. The authors' analysis ran thus. Raw data were processed with SOAPnuke, discarding reads with adapters, uncalled bases, mean Phred below 15, or no exact constant-primer or identifier match. COPE v1.2.5 was used to merge high-quality paired reads, and clonotypes were defined as unique nucleotide sequences. MiTCR v1.1 was used to align the clonotypes against IMGT TRBV, TRBD and TRBJ reference segments. Analysis was restricted to V-J combinations with a frequency above 0.0001, which covered 99% to 99.2% of repertoires. A TCS score was defined as the ratio of F50 (clonal expansion) to E x V (chaos), with BLOSUM62-based TCRdist applied between CDR3 peptides within each V-J. Welch's t-statistics and random forest reduced 500 to 550 V-J features to 13, which were used in a naive Bayes classifier (R e1071). The public reads were reanalyzed by TCRdb: fastp trimming at Q25, MiXCR alignment, in-frame beta chains only. Rows with a matching CDR3 protein are joined into one entry that keeps the most common DNA and genes. TCRdb, not the authors, supplied the V and J calls. The sample table holds a few hundred thousand distinct CDR3 sequences, of which around 16% were seen once. Around 43% of the sample is in the top ten clones.

The CDR3 runs 14 residues from the cysteine to the phenylalanine. Of the read, only the CDR3 DNA is kept; its 42 bases are in frame from base 1. V drops 2 bases and J drops 3 bases, leaving 11 bases in between. The germline V gene specifies LGHNA as CDR1 and YSLEER as CDR2. This clonotype has more than one count but fewer than ten. The clone's antigen remains unknown. One base away there is no much larger clone; base qualities are not given. The receptor was isolated from a man aged 40-49 years with Graves' hyperthyroidism. The chain joins TRBV4-3 to TRBJ2-7; no D gene can be assigned with confidence. The sequencing sample was made of blood. CDR3 reads: CASSQFVSIYEQYF. The DNA is TGCGCCAGCAGCCAATTCGTCAGTATCTACGAGCAGTACTTC.